This T cell receptor beta chain stems from a study of T cells after yellow fever vaccination. TCRdb called the 5' RACE reads again in MiXCR, with one record for every CDR3 protein. The table has 300,000 to 400,000 distinct CDR3 sequences, approximately 12% seen once. This CDR3 is built from 15 residues. The germline gives CDR1 SSHAT, CDR2 FNYEAQ (reference sequence). Losses at the gene ends were 5 bases for V and 2 bases for J; bases not matched to a gene: 6. There are many counts of this clonotype. The TCR was taken from a man between 18 and 29 years old who received the YFV17D yellow fever vaccine. This material consisted of CD4+ T cells sorted from PBMCs, taken 15 days after the yellow fever booster vaccination. This chain joins TRBV7-7 and TRBJ2-3; 8 nucleotides line up with TRBD1. The CDR3 sequence: CASSPGTGFTDTQYF. The CDR3, as DNA: TGTGCCAGCAGCCCCGGGACAGGTTTCACAGATACGCAGTATTTT.